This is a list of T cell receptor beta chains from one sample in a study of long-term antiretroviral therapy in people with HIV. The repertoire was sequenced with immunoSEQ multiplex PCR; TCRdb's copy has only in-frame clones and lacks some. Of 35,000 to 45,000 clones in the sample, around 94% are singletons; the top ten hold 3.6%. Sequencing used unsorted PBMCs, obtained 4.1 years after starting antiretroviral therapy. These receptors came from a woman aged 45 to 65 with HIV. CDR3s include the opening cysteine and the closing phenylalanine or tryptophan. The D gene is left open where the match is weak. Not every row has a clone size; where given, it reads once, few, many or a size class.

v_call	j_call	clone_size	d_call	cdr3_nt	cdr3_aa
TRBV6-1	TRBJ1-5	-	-	TGTGCCAGCAGTGCGGACGGTAGCAATCAGCCCCAGCATTTT	CASSADGSNQPQHF
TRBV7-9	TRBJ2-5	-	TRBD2	TGTGCCAGCAGCTTAGCAGCGGGGGGAGAGACCCAGTACTTC	CASSLAAGGETQYF
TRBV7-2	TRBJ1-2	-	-	TGTGCCAGCAGCTTAGAGGCAGGGGTTAACTATGGCTACACCTTC	CASSLEAGVNYGYTF
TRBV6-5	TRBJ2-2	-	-	TGTGCCAGCAGTTACTTTCAAGATTCCGCCGGGGAGCTGTTTTTT	CASSYFQDSAGELFF
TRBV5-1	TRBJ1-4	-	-	TGCGCCAGCAGCTGGGGCGGAGGGTTGGGTGAAAAACTGTTTTTT	CASSWGGGLGEKLFF
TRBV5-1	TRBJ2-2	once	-	TGCGCCAGCAGCTCAGAGGGGGGAAGGACCGGGGAGCTGTTTTTT	CASSSEGGRTGELFF
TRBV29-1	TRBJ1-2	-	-	TGCAGCGTTGAAGATCGGACGGGGCCCCTTAACTATGGCTACACCTTC	CSVEDRTGPLNYGYTF
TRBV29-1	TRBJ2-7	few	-	TGCAGCGTACTCAGACCAGGCGTAAGCTTCTACGAGCAGTACTTC	CSVLRPGVSFYEQYF
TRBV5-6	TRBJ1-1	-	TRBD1	TGTGCCAGCACCCTCCCTGGGACAGGCGGCAACACTGAAGCTTTCTTT	CASTLPGTGGNTEAFF
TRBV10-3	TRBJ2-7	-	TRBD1	TGTGCCATCAGTGGGCGACAGGGGGCGGGCGAGCAGTACTTC	CAISGRQGAGEQYF
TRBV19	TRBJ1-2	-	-	TGTGCCAGTAGTATCTCCCAGGGAAACTATGGCTACACCTTC	CASSISQGNYGYTF
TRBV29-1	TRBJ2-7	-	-	TGCAGCGTTGGCCCGGACACCTACGAGCAGTACTTC	CSVGPDTYEQYF
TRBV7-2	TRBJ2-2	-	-	TGTGCCAGCAGCTTCCTAGGGGCAGCAGGGGAGCTGTTTTTT	CASSFLGAAGELFF
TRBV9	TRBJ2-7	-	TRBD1	TGTGCCAGCAGCGTCGGGAACACTCGGGACAGGGGGTCCTACGAGCAGTACTTC	CASSVGNTRDRGSYEQYF
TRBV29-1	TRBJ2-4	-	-	TGCAGCGTTGGGGCAAGAAACATTCAGTACTTC	CSVGARNIQYF
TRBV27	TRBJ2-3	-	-	TGTGCCAGCAGTTTGGGGGGGGCGCGCAGAACAGATACGCAGTATTTT	CASSLGGARRTDTQYF
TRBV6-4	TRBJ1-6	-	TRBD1	TGTGCCAGCAGACTGGAGACAGGGAATAATTCACCCCTCCACTTT	CASRLETGNNSPLHF
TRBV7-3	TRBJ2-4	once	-	TGTGCCAGCAGCTTGGGGGGCGCAGGGAACATTCAGTACTTC	CASSLGGAGNIQYF
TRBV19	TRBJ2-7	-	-	TGTGCCAGTAGTATAGGCTCGGGACGGAGCTCCTACGAGCAGTACTTC	CASSIGSGRSSYEQYF
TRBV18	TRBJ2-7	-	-	TGTGCCAGCTCACCCCTGCCGGGGAACTCCTACGAGCAGTACTTC	CASSPLPGNSYEQYF
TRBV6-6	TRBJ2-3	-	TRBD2	TGTGCCAGCGGACAGGCTAGCGGGGGCACAGATACGCAGTATTTT	CASGQASGGTDTQYF
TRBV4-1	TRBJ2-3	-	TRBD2	TGCGCCAGCAGCCAAGATCTAGCGGGGCCCACAGATACGCAGTATTTT	CASSQDLAGPTDTQYF
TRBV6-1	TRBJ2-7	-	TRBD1	TGTGCCAGCAGGGGAAGGGACAGGGCCTACGAGCAGTACTTC	CASRGRDRAYEQYF
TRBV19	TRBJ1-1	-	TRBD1	TGTGCCAGTGGACGGACAGGGGGCACTGAAGCTTTCTTT	CASGRTGGTEAFF
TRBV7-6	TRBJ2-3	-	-	TGTGCCAGCAGCCCAACGGCGAGCACAGATACGCAGTATTTT	CASSPTASTDTQYF
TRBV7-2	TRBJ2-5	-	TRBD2	TGTGCCAGCAGCGCGGGGGGCGAGACCCAGTACTTC	CASSAGGETQYF
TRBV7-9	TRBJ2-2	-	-	TGTGCCAGCAGCTTTCTCGGGCCCACCGGGGAGCTGTTTTTT	CASSFLGPTGELFF
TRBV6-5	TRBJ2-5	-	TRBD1	TGTGCCAGCAGTTGGGTGACGGACAGGGAGGAGACCCAGTACTTC	CASSWVTDREETQYF
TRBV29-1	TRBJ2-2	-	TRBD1	TGCAGCGTCGGACCGGGACAGGGGGCCACCGGGGAGCTGTTTTTT	CSVGPGQGATGELFF
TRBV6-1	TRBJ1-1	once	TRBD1	TGTGCCAGCAGTGGGGGACAGCTTGGAGACACTGAAGCTTTCTTT	CASSGGQLGDTEAFF
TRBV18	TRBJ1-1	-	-	TGTGCCAGCTCACCGAGGGGGAACACTGAAGCTTTCTTT	CASSPRGNTEAFF
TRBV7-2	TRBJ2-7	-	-	TGTGCCAGCAGCCTAATGAGCTCCTACGAGCAGTACTTC	CASSLMSSYEQYF
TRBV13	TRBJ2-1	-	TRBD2	TGTGCCAGCAGCAAGATAGCGGGGGGGCCTCTGAATGAGCAGTTCTTC	CASSKIAGGPLNEQFF
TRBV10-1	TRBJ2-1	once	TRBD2	TGCGCCAGCAGCTCTAGCGGGGGTTTAAATGAGCAGTTCTTC	CASSSSGGLNEQFF
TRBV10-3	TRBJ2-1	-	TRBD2	TGTGCCATCAGTTCCTTAGCGGGGGCGGGGGTCAATGAGCAGTTCTTC	CAISSLAGAGVNEQFF